This TCR beta chain was sequenced in a study of T cell responses to AZD1222 COVID-19 vaccine. Points from the study as a whole: Most donors were white British and more were female, and clonal diversity was possibly underestimated.

Produced via immunoSEQ multiplex PCR; TCRdb's table is partial and in-frame only. The data hold 140,000 to 150,000 clones, with about 89% observed a single time. Concerning this clone: Its antigen is currently unknown.

Trimming removed 5 bases from V and 2 bases from J; junction bases left unmatched: 2. Germline-derived CDR1 and CDR2 are MDHEN and SYDVKM. This CDR3 region has 13 residues. J is TRBJ2-7 and V is TRBV28, with 8 bases that match TRBD2. Here the sequenced sample was peripheral blood, taken on day 0 of MenACWY control vaccination. The clonotype was recovered from an adult in good health. Here the CDR3 DNA reads TGTGCCAGCAGTGAGCGGGGGACCTACGAGCAGTACTTC. Amino acids: CASSERGTYEQYF.